This TCR beta chain emerged from a study of CD4 T cell repertoires in COVID-19. Comments on this clone: Its antigen is not known.

Germline CDR1 is SQVTM and CDR2 is ANQGSEA. Trimming removed 7 bases from V and 3 bases from J; junction bases left unmatched: 10. This CDR3 comprises 14 residues. Produced via immunoSEQ multiplex PCR; TCRdb's table is partial and in-frame only. Found here are 20,000 to 25,000 clones, over 75% of them singletons; the top ten hold around 0.58%. No culture step preceded sequencing of the ex vivo isolated memory T cells. Study-wide results and caveats: In SARS-CoV and/or HKU1 spike cultures, between about 6.5 and 28% of SARS-CoV-2 clonotypes reappeared. Two or all three memory subsets shared several highly expanded SARS-CoV-2-reactive clonotypes.

This receptor was taken from a human donor who had COVID-19. The J gene is TRBJ2-3, the V gene TRBV29-1, with 7 bases lining up with TRBD1. The sequencing here drew on central memory CD4+ T cells from blood, taken before the COVID-19 pandemic. CDR3 DNA: TGCAGCGCTTTGGACAGGTATGTTACAGATACGCAGTATTTT. Its translation: CSALDRYVTDTQYF.